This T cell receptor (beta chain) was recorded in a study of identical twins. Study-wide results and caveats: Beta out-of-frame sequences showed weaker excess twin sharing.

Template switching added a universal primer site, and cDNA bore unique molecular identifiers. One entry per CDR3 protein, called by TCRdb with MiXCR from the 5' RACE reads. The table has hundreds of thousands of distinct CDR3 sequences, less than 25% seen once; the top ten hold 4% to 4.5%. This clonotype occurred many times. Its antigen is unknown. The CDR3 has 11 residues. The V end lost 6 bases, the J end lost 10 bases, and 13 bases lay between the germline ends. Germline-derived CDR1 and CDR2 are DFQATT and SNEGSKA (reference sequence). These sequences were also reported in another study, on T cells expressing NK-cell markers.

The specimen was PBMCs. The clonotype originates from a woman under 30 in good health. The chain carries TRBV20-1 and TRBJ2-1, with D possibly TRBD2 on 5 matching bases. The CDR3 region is CSATTGGEQFF. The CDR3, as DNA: TGCAGTGCCACAACCGGCGGGGAGCAGTTCTTC.